A selection of T cell receptor beta chains follows, all from one sample in a study of control samples from healthy donors and cancer patients. Profiled with immunoSEQ multiplex PCR; TCRdb holds only in-frame clones, not every one. The table shows some 150,000 clones, with around 94% occurring only once. Sequencing was done on a sample of blood. Receptor source: a man between 40 and 49 years old in good health. Both conserved end residues are part of each CDR3. The D gene is left open where the match is weak. Some rows mark clone size as missing; the rest say once, few, many or name a class of expanded clone.

D gene	J gene	V gene	clone size	CDR3 protein	CDR3 DNA
-	TRBJ1-5	TRBV19	-	CASSMDGMWNQPQHF	TGTGCCAGTAGTATGGACGGAATGTGGAATCAGCCCCAGCATTTT
-	TRBJ2-7	TRBV2	-	CASSELQGYEQYF	TGTGCCAGCAGTGAATTACAGGGCTACGAGCAGTACTTC
TRBD1	TRBJ1-5	TRBV28	-	CASGTGGFGQPQHF	TGTGCCTCTGGGACAGGGGGCTTCGGACAGCCCCAGCATTTT
-	TRBJ1-1	TRBV9	once	CASSPYPGDEAFF	TGTGCCAGCAGCCCGTACCCTGGGGATGAAGCTTTCTTT
-	TRBJ1-4	TRBV27	-	CASSLWGDEKLFF	TGTGCCAGCAGTTTGTGGGGAGATGAAAAACTGTTTTTT
TRBD2	TRBJ2-7	TRBV5-1	-	CASSLLHPGLAGEEQYF	TGCGCCAGCAGCTTACTTCATCCGGGACTAGCGGGAGAAGAGCAGTACTTC
-	TRBJ1-1	TRBV5-1	-	CASSLGQPNTEAFF	TGCGCCAGCAGCTTGGGACAGCCGAACACTGAAGCTTTCTTT
TRBD1	TRBJ1-2	TRBV4-1	-	CASSQDHGTARHTF	TGCGCCAGCAGCCAAGATCACGGGACAGCCCGTCACACCTTC
TRBD1	TRBJ1-6	TRBV5-4	once	CASSPRDRGNNSPLHF	TGTGCCAGCAGCCCTCGAGACAGGGGTAATAATTCACCCCTCCACTTT
-	TRBJ1-1	TRBV7-3	-	CASSAMGVTEAFF	TGTGCCAGCAGCGCTATGGGGGTCACTGAAGCTTTCTTT
-	TRBJ2-7	TRBV27	-	CASTATPDNGEQYF	TGTGCCAGCACCGCAACCCCCGACAATGGGGAGCAGTACTTC
TRBD2	TRBJ2-1	TRBV5-1	-	CASSPRAGGGNEQFF	TGCGCCAGCAGCCCCAGAGCGGGAGGGGGTAATGAGCAGTTCTTC
-	TRBJ1-1	TRBV11-1	-	CASRSQVGGSRAFF	TGTGCCAGCAGATCCCAAGTTGGGGGCTCCAGGGCTTTCTTT
-	TRBJ2-7	TRBV9	-	CASSVPSYEQYF	TGTGCCAGCAGCGTTCCCTCCTACGAGCAGTACTTC
-	TRBJ2-7	TRBV29-1	-	CSVSRRTADEQYF	TGCAGCGTTTCCCGAAGGACGGCGGACGAGCAGTACTTC
TRBD2	TRBJ2-7	TRBV28	-	CATRTSGSISYEQYF	TGTGCCACCAGGACTAGCGGGAGTATTTCCTACGAGCAGTACTTC
-	TRBJ1-6	TRBV28	-	CATSGSSYNSPLHF	TGTGCCACCTCGGGAAGCTCCTATAATTCACCCCTCCACTTT
-	TRBJ2-7	TRBV28	-	CASSLGETGYEQYF	TGTGCCAGCAGTTTAGGAGAAACAGGGTACGAGCAGTACTTC
-	TRBJ2-7	TRBV6-5	-	CASSYLVGDYEQYF	TGTGCCAGCAGTTACCTGGTCGGGGACTACGAGCAGTACTTC
-	TRBJ2-1	TRBV5-4	-	CASSLPGNEQFF	TGTGCCAGCAGCTTGCCCGGTAATGAGCAGTTCTTC
TRBD1	TRBJ1-5	TRBV19	-	CASSRPGQNNQPQHF	TGTGCCAGTAGTAGACCGGGACAGAACAATCAGCCCCAGCATTTT
-	TRBJ2-2	TRBV11-1	few	CASSPRRTVTGELFF	TGTGCCAGCAGCCCCAGAAGGACAGTCACCGGGGAGCTGTTTTTT
TRBD1	TRBJ1-2	TRBV14	-	CASSQEPTGKYGYTF	TGTGCCAGCAGCCAAGAACCGACAGGGAAATATGGCTACACCTTC
-	TRBJ2-1	TRBV11-2	-	CASSLSGSSYNEQFF	TGTGCCAGCTCCTTATCAGGGTCCTCATACAATGAGCAGTTCTTC
TRBD1	TRBJ2-2	TRBV24-1	-	CATSEQGVTGELFF	TGTGCCACCAGTGAACAGGGGGTTACCGGGGAGCTGTTTTTT
TRBD1	TRBJ2-3	TRBV11-2	-	CASSFERDRYTDTQYF	TGTGCCAGCAGCTTTGAACGGGACAGGTACACAGATACGCAGTATTTT
-	TRBJ1-3	TRBV27	-	CASSFGVSGNTIYF	TGTGCCAGCAGTTTTGGAGTCTCTGGAAACACCATATATTTT
-	TRBJ2-3	TRBV2	-	CASKRGGPGTDTQYF	TGTGCCAGCAAGAGGGGGGGGCCGGGCACAGATACGCAGTATTTT
-	TRBJ1-1	TRBV23-1	-	CASPPQRGVEAFF	TGCGCCAGCCCTCCCCAGAGGGGAGTGGAAGCTTTCTTT
-	TRBJ1-5	TRBV7-6	-	CAGHPRGQYSNQPQHF	TGTGCCGGGCACCCTCGAGGACAGTATAGCAATCAGCCCCAGCATTTT
TRBD1	TRBJ2-7	TRBV5-4	-	CASSLSAGGHEQYF	TGTGCCAGCAGCTTGTCGGCAGGGGGACACGAGCAGTACTTC
-	TRBJ1-1	TRBV27	-	CASSRLANTEAFF	TGTGCCAGCAGCCGCTTGGCGAACACTGAAGCTTTCTTT
-	TRBJ1-1	TRBV6-5	-	CASKEGPNTEAFF	TGTGCCAGCAAGGAGGGCCCCAACACTGAAGCTTTCTTT
-	TRBJ2-5	TRBV5-1	-	CASSFDSSGETQYF	TGCGCCAGCAGCTTTGATAGCTCGGGGGAGACCCAGTACTTC
TRBD1	TRBJ2-1	TRBV10-1	-	CASSRTGGFSHNEQFF	TGCGCCAGCAGTAGGACAGGGGGCTTCTCCCACAATGAGCAGTTCTTC
-	TRBJ1-1	TRBV29-1	-	CSVVDDEAFF	TGCAGCGTTGTAGATGATGAAGCTTTCTTT
-	TRBJ2-3	TRBV25-1	many	CASSDRGALGKDTQYF	TGTGCCAGCAGTGATCGAGGGGCGCTGGGGAAAGATACGCAGTATTTT
TRBD1	TRBJ1-6	TRBV27	-	CASSLSGTGILIYNSPLHF	TGTGCCAGCAGTTTATCAGGGACAGGGATTTTAATCTATAATTCACCCCTCCACTTT
-	TRBJ1-5	TRBV15	-	CATSGDISLPSSQPQHF	TGTGCCACCAGCGGCGACATTTCCCTCCCGTCTTCTCAGCCCCAGCATTTT
-	TRBJ2-5	TRBV5-4	few	CASSLWGAGDRETQYF	TGTGCCAGCAGCTTGTGGGGTGCAGGGGATCGAGAGACCCAGTACTTC
-	TRBJ1-2	TRBV6-2/TRBV6-3	-	CASSLRQTANYGYTF	TGTGCCAGCAGCCTTAGACAGACAGCTAACTATGGCTACACCTTC
-	TRBJ2-2	TRBV6-4	-	CASSERGAGTGELFF	TGTGCCAGCAGTGAACGGGGGGCCGGCACCGGGGAGCTGTTTTTT
-	TRBJ1-4	TRBV6-5	-	CASSPSRTNEKLFF	TGTGCCAGCAGCCCCTCGAGGACTAATGAAAAACTGTTTTTT
-	TRBJ2-7	TRBV11-2	-	CASSSGHYEQYF	TGTGCCAGCAGCTCGGGACACTACGAGCAGTACTTC
-	TRBJ2-2	TRBV27	-	CASSLNTGELFF	TGTGCCAGCAGTTTAAACACCGGGGAGCTGTTTTTT
-	TRBJ1-1	TRBV6-4	-	CASSTDGLNTEAFF	TGTGCCAGCAGTACCGACGGTTTGAACACTGAAGCTTTCTTT
TRBD1	TRBJ2-2	TRBV9	-	CASSVQTGAGELFF	TGTGCCAGCAGCGTCCAAACAGGGGCCGGGGAGCTGTTTTTT
TRBD2	TRBJ2-1	TRBV9	-	CASSQTSGKTAGAYNEQFF	TGTGCCAGCAGCCAGACTAGCGGGAAGACCGCAGGAGCCTACAATGAGCAGTTCTTC
-	TRBJ1-1	TRBV7-3	-	CASSLMTSGTEAFF	TGTGCCAGCAGCTTAATGACCAGCGGCACTGAAGCTTTCTTT
-	TRBJ2-3	TRBV4-1	-	CASSQLGISTDTQYF	TGCGCCAGCAGCCAGCTGGGGATTAGCACAGATACGCAGTATTTT
-	TRBJ1-1	TRBV7-6	-	CASPEPPHSNTEAFF	TGTGCCAGCCCTGAACCCCCACATAGCAACACTGAAGCTTTCTTT
TRBD2	TRBJ2-1	TRBV15	-	CATSRGDSGVHNEQFF	TGTGCCACCAGCAGAGGGGATAGCGGGGTTCACAATGAGCAGTTCTTC
-	TRBJ2-5	TRBV7-6	-	CASSLSRTHQETQYF	TGTGCCAGCAGCTTATCCAGGACCCATCAAGAGACCCAGTACTTC